One sample yielded the 16 T cell receptor beta chains listed below, sequenced in a study of OX40 agonist ivuxolimab in advanced cancers. Sequencing was performed with immunoSEQ multiplex PCR; in TCRdb, only in-frame clones are kept and a portion is missing. The data show 70,000 to 95,000 clones, roughly 94% seen once. The sequences come from CD4+ or CD8+ T cells sorted from blood, collected in a trial of the OX40 agonist ivuxolimab. These receptors came from an adult with an advanced solid tumor such as melanoma, head and neck, liver or kidney cancer.

A single count supports this clone. J is TRBJ2-3 and V is TRBV28, with TRBD1 as a possible D gene (5 bases). Germline CDR1 and CDR2: MDHEN and SYDVKM. The CDR3 runs to 18 residues. V lost 0 bases and J lost 0, with 16 bases in between. The CDR3 is CASSLWAGRMESTDTQYF. CDR3 DNA sequence: TGTGCCAGCAGTTTATGGGCAGGGCGGATGGAGAGCACAGATACGCAGTATTTT.

J is TRBJ2-5 and V is TRBV2; 9 bases match TRBD1. The trim removed 8 bases at V and 4 bases at J, leaving 2 bases unmatched. Germline V gives CDR1 SNHLY, CDR2 FYNNEI. This CDR3 contains 12 residues. The CDR3 DNA is TGTGCCAGCCGGGACAGGGCAGAGACCCAGTACTTC. Its translation is CASRDRAETQYF.

The chain employs TRBV7-9 and TRBJ2-5; D possibly matches TRBD1 or TRBD2 (5 bases each). In germline, CDR1 is SEHNR, CDR2 FQNEAQ (reference sequence). The V end lost 0 bases, the J end lost 4 bases, and 21 bases lay between the germline ends. The CDR3 consists of 18 residues. CDR3 loop: CASSLAGVTRDRGETQYF. The CDR3 nucleotides read TGTGCCAGCAGCTTAGCAGGGGTAACGAGGGATAGAGGAGAGACCCAGTACTTC.

CDR3 bases: TGCGCCAGCAGCCAAGTGACGGCTGGCGGCGAGCAGTACTTC. Translated: CASSQVTAGGEQYF. The rearrangement joins TRBV4-1 to TRBJ2-7, with unresolved D. Per germline, CDR1 MGHRA and CDR2 YSYEKL. Trimming left V 1 base short and J 6 bases short, with 13 bases between. The CDR3 totals 14 residues.

This clone was recorded once. The chain couples TRBV10-2 to TRBJ1-3, with D unclear. The CDR3 runs to 17 residues. Trimming removed 2 bases from V and 0 bases from J, with 14 bases in between. The germline V gene encodes CDR1 WSHSY and CDR2 SAAADI. CDR3 in DNA: TGCGCCAGCAGTGAGGTGGAGGCAACCAGCTCTGGAAACACCATATATTTT. It codes for CASSEVEATSSGNTIYF.

The CDR3 DNA sequence: TGTGCCAGCAGCCTACAGGGTCCGAACACCGGGGAGCTGTTTTTT. Translating it yields CASSLQGPNTGELFF. The V call is TRBV7-6, the J call TRBJ2-2; perhaps TRBD1 as D (6 bases). The CDR3 runs 15 residues. Germline V gene lookup returns CDR1 SGHVS and CDR2 FNYEAQ. Trimming cost V 5 bases and J 0 bases, with 10 bases left between them.

This clone was recorded only once. The CDR3 bases are TGTGCCAGTAGTAGCGGGATTTCCTACGAGCAGTACTTC. Translating gives CASSSGISYEQYF. This rearrangement joins TRBV19 to TRBJ2-5, with D possibly matching TRBD2 (6 bases). TRBJ2-7 matches the DNA end more closely, so the J call is doubtful. The CDR3 extends over 13 amino acids. Germline V gives CDR1 LNHDA, CDR2 SQIVND (reference sequence).

The J gene is TRBJ2-3, the V gene TRBV28, with 7 bases lining up with TRBD2. Germline V CDR1 and CDR2: MDHEN, SYDVKM. Germline trimming cut 5 bases from V and 5 bases from J; bases unmatched to any gene: 10. The CDR3 covers 15 residues. The CDR3 DNA is TGTGCCAGCAGTCTACAACTGGGGGGGTTAGATACGCAGTATTTT. It encodes CASSLQLGGLDTQYF.

The CDR3 here is CASSFDGGPYEQFF. The CDR3 nucleotides are TGTGCCAGCAGCTTTGACGGGGGGCCCTACGAGCAGTTCTTC. The J gene is TRBJ2-1, the V gene TRBV7-8, with D possibly TRBD2 on 7 matching bases. Germline assignment: CDR1 SGHVS and CDR2 FQNEAQ. This CDR3 region has 14 residues. V was shortened by 3 bases and J by 10 bases, with 16 bases between the two germline ends.

The chain couples TRBV7-9 to TRBJ1-1, with D uncertain. The CDR3 loop spans 13 amino acids. Trimming removed 3 bases at V and 8 bases at J, with 13 bases between. CDR1 is SEHNR, CDR2 FQNEAQ, per germline (reference sequence). The CDR3: CASSFSPRREAFF. CDR3 DNA sequence: TGTGCCAGCAGCTTTAGTCCCCGCAGGGAAGCTTTCTTT.

The chain employs TRBV4-1 and TRBJ2-7; 8 bases match TRBD1. This CDR3 is 14 amino acids long. Per the germline V gene, CDR1 is MGHRA and CDR2 is YSYEKL. V shed 5 bases, J shed 2 bases, and the junction held 5 bases outside the gene matches. CDR3 in amino acids: CASSFDRGTYEQYF. CDR3 sequence (DNA): TGCGCCAGCAGCTTCGACAGGGGTACCTACGAGCAGTACTTC.

This clone was seen only a few times. The chain employs TRBV19 and TRBJ1-6, with D maybe TRBD1 (5 bases). V was clipped by 5 bases and J by 0 bases, with 11 bases between them. Germline CDR1 reads LNHDA; CDR2 reads SQIVND (reference sequence). The CDR3 contains 16 residues. The chain's CDR3 is CASSWGSSSYNSPLHF. The CDR3 bases are TGTGCCAGTAGTTGGGGGTCAAGCTCCTATAATTCACCCCTCCACTTT.

The rearrangement links TRBV25-1 to TRBJ2-1; 9 bases map to TRBD2. This CDR3 is 16 amino acids long. CDR1 and CDR2 from the germline V gene are MGHDK and SYGVNS. V lost 4 bases to trimming and J lost 3 bases; unmatched junction nucleotides: 7. The CDR3 loop reads CASSGKGLAVYNEQFF. The CDR3 bases are TGTGCCAGCAGTGGTAAGGGACTAGCAGTCTACAATGAGCAGTTCTTC. The full variable domain, rest sourced from reference TRBV25-1 and TRBJ2-1, is EADIYQTPRYLVIGTGKKITLECSQTMGHDKMYWYQQDPGMELHLIHYSYGVNSTEKGDLSSESTVSRIRTEHFPLTLESARPSHTSQYLCASSGKGLAVYNEQFFGPGTRLTVL.

This rearrangement joins TRBV4-1 to TRBJ2-7; D is undetermined. Looked up from germline, CDR1 is MGHRA and CDR2 is YSYEKL. The CDR3 is 13 residues long. V shed 0 bases and J shed 2 bases, with 5 bases lying between them. CDR3 in amino acids: CASSQEIAYEQYF. The DNA for the CDR3 is TGCGCCAGCAGCCAAGAAATAGCCTACGAGCAGTACTTC.

The genes are TRBV27 and TRBJ2-7; the D call may be TRBD1 or TRBD2 (6 bases each). The CDR3 has 13 residues. Trimming cost V 5 bases and J 2 bases, with 10 bases left between them. Germline CDR1 reads MNHEY; CDR2 reads SMNVEV (reference sequence). This chain's CDR3 is CASSPGAAYEQYF. The CDR3 DNA sequence: TGTGCCAGCAGTCCGGGGGCGGCCTACGAGCAGTACTTC.

The chain recombines TRBV9 with TRBJ2-2; TRBD2 matches at 10 bases. J gave up 0 bases and V 5 bases, and 10 bases lay outside the gene matches. This CDR3 has 18 residues. Germline V gives CDR1 SGDLS, CDR2 YYNGEE. CDR3 nucleotide sequence: TGTGCCAGCAGTCAAAAAATTGGACTAGCGGCGAACACCGGGGAGCTGTTTTTT. Translating it yields CASSQKIGLAANTGELFF.